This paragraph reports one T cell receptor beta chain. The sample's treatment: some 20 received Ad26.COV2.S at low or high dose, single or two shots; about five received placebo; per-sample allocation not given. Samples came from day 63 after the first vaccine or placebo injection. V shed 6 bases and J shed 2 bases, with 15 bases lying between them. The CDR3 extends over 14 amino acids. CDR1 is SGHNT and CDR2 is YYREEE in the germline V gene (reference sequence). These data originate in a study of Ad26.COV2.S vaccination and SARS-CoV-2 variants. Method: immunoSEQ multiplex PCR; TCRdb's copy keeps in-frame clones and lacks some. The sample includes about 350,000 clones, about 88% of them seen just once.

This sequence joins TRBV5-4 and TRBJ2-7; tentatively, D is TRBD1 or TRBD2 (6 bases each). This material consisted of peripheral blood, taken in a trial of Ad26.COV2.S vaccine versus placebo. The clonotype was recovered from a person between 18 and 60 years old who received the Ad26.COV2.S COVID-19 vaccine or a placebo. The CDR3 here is CASTYAGGPYEQYF. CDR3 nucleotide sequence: TGTGCCAGCACTTACGCTGGGGGGCCCTACGAGCAGTACTTC.